Shown below are 18 T cell receptor beta chains from a single sample sequenced in a study of identical twins. TCRdb reprocessed the 5' RACE reads with MiXCR, giving one entry per CDR3 protein. The table has about 240,000 distinct CDR3 sequences, more than 9% seen once. The sample taken for sequencing was memory T cells sorted from blood. The receptors originated from a man in his fifties or sixties in good health.

There are many counts of this clonotype. The V call is TRBV20-1, the J call TRBJ2-7; TRBD1 is a possible D gene (6 bases). Per germline, CDR1 DFQATT and CDR2 SNEGSKA (reference sequence). Deletions cut 1 base from V and 0 bases from J, with 10 bases between. This CDR3 has 14 amino acids. DNA for the CDR3: TGCAGTGCTAGAGTCCCCAGGGGCTCCTACGAGCAGTACTTC. Its protein is CSARVPRGSYEQYF.

This clonotype was seen only a few times. The gene calls are TRBV11-2 and TRBJ2-1; 11 positions match TRBD2. The CDR3 is 15 residues long. V shed 5 bases, J shed 7 bases, and the junction held 7 bases outside the gene matches. Germline CDR1 and CDR2: SGHAT and FQNNGV. In nucleotides, the CDR3 is TGTGCCAGCAGCCTGACTAGCGGGATTAGGAATGAGCAGTTCTTC. Protein product: CASSLTSGIRNEQFF. Full variable domain (remainder filled in from reference TRBV11-2 and TRBJ2-1): EAGVAQSPRYKIIEKRQSVAFWCNPISGHATLYWYQQILGQGPKLLIQFQNNGVVDDSQLPKDRFSAERLKGVDSTLKIQPAKLEDSAVYLCASSLTSGIRNEQFFGPGTRLTVL.

J is TRBJ1-5 and V is TRBV6-2 or TRBV6-3; TRBD1 is a possible D gene (5 bases). This CDR3 has 14 residues. Germline V gives CDR1 MNHEY, CDR2 SVGEGT. V was pared by 2 bases and J by 1 base, with 6 bases between. CDR3 DNA: TGTGCCAGCAGTTACAGGGGAAGCAATCAGCCCCAGCATTTT. Translation: CASSYRGSNQPQHF.

This clonotype was seen many times. The chain recombines TRBV20-1 with TRBJ1-2; the D is unclear. This CDR3 comprises 13 residues. Germline assignment: CDR1 DFQATT and CDR2 SNEGSKA (reference sequence). The V and J ends lost 2 bases and 3 bases respectively, with 10 bases between them. The CDR3 reads CSARPIRHYGYTF. Here the CDR3 DNA reads TGCAGTGCTAGACCGATTCGGCACTATGGCTACACCTTC.

Only a few counts were recorded for this clonotype. The chain couples TRBV11-2 to TRBJ2-7; 9 bases match TRBD2. The CDR3 extends over 16 amino acids. With 1 base clipped from V and 3 bases from J, the junction kept 7 bases outside the gene matches. Germline V gene lookup returns CDR1 SGHAT and CDR2 FQNNGV. The CDR3 sequence is CASSLVASGAFYEQYF. CDR3 coding DNA: TGTGCCAGCAGCTTAGTAGCTAGCGGGGCTTTCTACGAGCAGTACTTC.

This clonotype was seen a handful of times. V is TRBV5-1 and J is TRBJ1-1; 8 bases fit TRBD1. The J segment lost 3 bases and the V segment lost 7 bases, leaving 8 bases of the junction unmatched. Germline CDR1 reads SGHRS; CDR2 reads YFSETQ. This CDR3 is 14 amino acids long. The CDR3 DNA is TGCGCCAGCGCGGGACAGGACTCTTACACTGAAGCTTTCTTT. It is translated as CASAGQDSYTEAFF.

This clonotype has a handful of counts. The genes are TRBV10-3 and TRBJ2-5; D may correspond to TRBD1 or TRBD2 (5 bases each). In germline, CDR1 is ENHRY, CDR2 SYGVKD. V was clipped by 6 bases and J by 1 base, with 6 bases between them. The CDR3 loop spans 12 amino acids. This chain's CDR3 is CAIRGPQETQYF. The CDR3 DNA sequence: TGTGCCATCAGGGGACCCCAAGAGACCCAGTACTTC.

This clonotype was seen many times. The rearrangement links TRBV28 to TRBJ2-7; tentatively, D is TRBD1 or TRBD2 (5 bases each). The CDR3 has 13 amino acids. V dropped 8 bases and J dropped 2 bases, with 13 bases sitting between them. Germline lookup yields CDR1 MDHEN and CDR2 SYDVKM. CDR3 sequence: CASRDGQTYEQYF. As DNA, the CDR3 is TGTGCCAGCCGGGACGGACAAACCTACGAGCAGTACTTC.

A few counts support this clonotype. The V gene is TRBV20-1, the J gene TRBJ1-1; 7 bases align to TRBD1. V lost 2 bases and J lost 0; bases outside the gene matches: 6. CDR1 and CDR2 (germline): DFQATT, SNEGSKA (reference sequence). The CDR3 length is 15 residues. In DNA, the CDR3 is TGCAGTGCTAGACCGGGACAGCGTTTGAACACTGAAGCTTTCTTT. This sequence encodes CSARPGQRLNTEAFF.

This chain joins TRBV19 and TRBJ2-5; 8 bases match TRBD1. This CDR3 comprises 13 residues. CDR1 and CDR2 (germline): LNHDA, SQIVND (reference sequence). The junction had 5 bases not matched to a gene; V was cut back by 5 bases and J by 6 bases. The CDR3 sequence: CASSVDRGQTQYF. CDR3 bases: TGTGCCAGTAGTGTTGACAGGGGTCAGACCCAGTACTTC.

The rearrangement links TRBV5-6 to TRBJ2-2; D perhaps matches TRBD1 (6 bases). The germline V and J ends were trimmed by 1 base and 4 bases, with 8 bases remaining between them. CDR1 and CDR2 from the germline V gene are SGHDT and YYEEEE. This CDR3 is 14 amino acids long. The CDR3 region is CASSLNRATGELFF. The CDR3 bases are TGTGCCAGCAGCTTGAACAGGGCCACCGGGGAGCTGTTTTTT.

In its sample, this clonotype was seen a few times. V gene TRBV6-1 combines with J gene TRBJ2-2; D unclear. The CDR3 extends over 15 amino acids. The germline V gene has CDR1 MNHNS and CDR2 SASEGT. V dropped 6 bases and J dropped 7 bases, with 18 bases sitting between them. The CDR3 DNA is TGTGCCAGCAGACGACTGGGTGGGATAAGCGGGGAGCTGTTTTTT. As protein: CASRRLGGISGELFF.

This clonotype was recorded at least ten times. The genes are TRBV12-3 or TRBV12-4 and TRBJ2-2, with TRBD2 as a possible D gene (6 bases). The CDR3 contains 14 residues. Trimming shortened V by 7 bases and J by 4 bases, and 13 bases separated the two germline ends. The CDR3 DNA sequence: TGTGCCAGCATGAGGAGGGTTTTCACCGGGGAGCTGTTTTTT. Encoded protein: CASMRRVFTGELFF.

The chain is built from TRBV6-5 and TRBJ1-5, with D possibly being TRBD1 (5 bases). The CDR3 spans 14 residues. Germline loops: CDR1 MNHEY, CDR2 SVGAGI. Trimming left V 2 bases short and J 3 bases short, with 8 bases between. The CDR3 loop is CASSYGGDNQPQHF. The CDR3 nucleotides are TGTGCCAGCAGTTACGGGGGAGACAATCAGCCCCAGCATTTT.

This clonotype was counted a few times. The chain has TRBV10-3 and TRBJ2-3, with D hard to call. V was cut by 6 bases and J by 6 bases, with 16 bases left in between. Germline CDR1 is ENHRY and CDR2 is SYGVKD. CDR3 length equals 14 residues. The CDR3 reads CAISGEGSRDTQYF. The CDR3 DNA follows: TGTGCCATCAGCGGCGAAGGGTCTCGGGATACGCAGTATTTT.

The chain uses TRBV5-5 and TRBJ1-1; a weak D match, TRBD1 (6 bases). Germline CDR1 is SGHKS and CDR2 is YYEKEE (reference sequence). CDR3 length: 14 residues. V was shortened by 4 bases and J by 4 bases, with 14 bases between the two germline ends. The CDR3 here is CASSHMDSFTEAFF. The DNA of the CDR3 is TGTGCCAGCAGCCACATGGACAGCTTCACTGAAGCTTTCTTT.

This clonotype was counted only a few times. The chain has TRBV7-6 and TRBJ2-3; unclear D gene. The CDR3 has 12 amino acids. The V and J ends lost 4 bases and 6 bases respectively, with 8 bases between them. The germline CDR1 and CDR2 sequences are SGHVS and FNYEAQ. The DNA for the CDR3 is TGTGCCAGCAGCTCCAGGTTGGATACGCAGTATTTT. Amino acids: CASSSRLDTQYF.

Regarding this clonotype: A much more abundant neighbour one base away suggests this may be a read error. This chain links TRBV11-3 with TRBJ2-2; weak D call: TRBD1 (6 bases). Germline V gives CDR1 SGHNT, CDR2 YENEEA. The CDR3 consists of 16 residues. Here the CDR3 reads CASSFPRGANTGELLF. The CDR3 region has the DNA TGTGCCAGCAGCTTTCCCAGGGGCGCGAACACCGGGGAGCTGCTTTTT. Full variable domain (rest looked up from reference TRBV11-3 and TRBJ2-2): EAGVVQSPRYKIIEKKQPVAFWCNPISGHNTLYWYLQNLGQGPELLIRYENEEAVDDSQLPKDRFSAERLKGVDSTLKIQPAELGDSAVYLCASSFPRGANTGELLFGEGSRLTVL.